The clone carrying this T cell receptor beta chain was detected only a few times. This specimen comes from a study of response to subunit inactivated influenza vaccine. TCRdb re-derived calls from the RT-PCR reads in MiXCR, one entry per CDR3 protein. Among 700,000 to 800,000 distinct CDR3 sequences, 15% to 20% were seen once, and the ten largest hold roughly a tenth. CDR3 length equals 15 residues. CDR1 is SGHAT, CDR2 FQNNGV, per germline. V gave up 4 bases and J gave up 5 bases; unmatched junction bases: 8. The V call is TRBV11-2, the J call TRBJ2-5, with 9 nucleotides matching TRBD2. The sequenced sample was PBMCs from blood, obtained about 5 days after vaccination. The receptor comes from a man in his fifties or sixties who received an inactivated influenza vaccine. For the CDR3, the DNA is TGTGCCAGCAGCTCTGAGCGGGAGGCCCTGGAGACCCAGTACTTC. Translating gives CASSSEREALETQYF.